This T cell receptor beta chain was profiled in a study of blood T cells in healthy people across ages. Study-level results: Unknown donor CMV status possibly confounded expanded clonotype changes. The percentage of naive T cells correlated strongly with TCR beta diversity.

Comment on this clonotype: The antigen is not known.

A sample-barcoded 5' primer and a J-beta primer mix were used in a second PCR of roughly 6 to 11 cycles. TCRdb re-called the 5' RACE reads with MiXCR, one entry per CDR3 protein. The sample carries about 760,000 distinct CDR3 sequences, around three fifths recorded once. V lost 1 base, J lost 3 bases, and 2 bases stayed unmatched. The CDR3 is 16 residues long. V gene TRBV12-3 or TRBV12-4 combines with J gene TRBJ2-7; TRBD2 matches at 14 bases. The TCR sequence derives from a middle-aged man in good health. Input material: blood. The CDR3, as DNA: TGTGCCAGCAGTTTAGGACTAGCGGGAGGGATCTACGAGCAGTACTTC. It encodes CASSLGLAGGIYEQYF.